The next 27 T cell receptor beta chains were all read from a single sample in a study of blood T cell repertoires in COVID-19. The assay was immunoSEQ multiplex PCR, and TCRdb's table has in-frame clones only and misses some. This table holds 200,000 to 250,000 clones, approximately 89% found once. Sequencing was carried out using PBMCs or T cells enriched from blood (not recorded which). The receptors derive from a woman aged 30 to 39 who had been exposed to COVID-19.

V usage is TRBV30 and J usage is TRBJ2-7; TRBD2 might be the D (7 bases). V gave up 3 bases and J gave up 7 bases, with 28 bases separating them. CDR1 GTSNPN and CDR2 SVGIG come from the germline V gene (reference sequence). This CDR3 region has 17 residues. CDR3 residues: CAWRGMGGGGVKGEQYF. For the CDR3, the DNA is TGTGCCTGGAGGGGAATGGGCGGGGGCGGAGTAAAGGGTGAGCAGTACTTC.

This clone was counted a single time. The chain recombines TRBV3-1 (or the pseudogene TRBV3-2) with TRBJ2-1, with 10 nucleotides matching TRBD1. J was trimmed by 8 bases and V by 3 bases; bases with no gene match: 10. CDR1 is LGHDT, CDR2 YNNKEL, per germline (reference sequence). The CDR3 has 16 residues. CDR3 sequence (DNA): TGTGCCAGCAGCCAGCACGGACAGGGGGGTTGGGATGAGCAGTTCTTC. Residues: CASSQHGQGGWDEQFF.

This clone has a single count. CDR3 region: CASSFQGYAEAFF. For the CDR3, the DNA is TGTGCCAGCAGCTTTCAGGGTTACGCTGAAGCTTTCTTT. The chain is built from TRBV5-5 and TRBJ1-1; D possibly corresponds to TRBD1 (5 bases). Germline V gives CDR1 SGHKS, CDR2 YYEKEE (reference sequence). V lost 2 bases and J 6 bases, leaving 11 bases between the germline ends. The CDR3 runs to 13 residues.

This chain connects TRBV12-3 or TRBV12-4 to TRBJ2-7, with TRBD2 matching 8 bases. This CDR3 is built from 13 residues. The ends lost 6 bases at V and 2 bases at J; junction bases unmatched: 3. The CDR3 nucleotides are TGTGCCAGCAGAAAAGCGGGAGCCTACGAGCAGTACTTC. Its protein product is CASRKAGAYEQYF.

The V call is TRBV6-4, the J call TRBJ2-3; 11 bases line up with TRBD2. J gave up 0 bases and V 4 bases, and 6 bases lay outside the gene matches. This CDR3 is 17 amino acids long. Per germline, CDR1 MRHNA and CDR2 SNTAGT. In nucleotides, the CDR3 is TGTGCCAGCAGTGCCGGGACTAGCGGAGGTAGCACAGATACGCAGTATTTT. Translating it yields CASSAGTSGGSTDTQYF.

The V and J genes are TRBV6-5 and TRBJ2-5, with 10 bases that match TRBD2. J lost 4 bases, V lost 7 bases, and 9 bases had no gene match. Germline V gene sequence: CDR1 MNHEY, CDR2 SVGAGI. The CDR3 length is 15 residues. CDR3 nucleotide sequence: TGTGCCAGCAAAGAACTGGGACTAGCGCTAGAGACCCAGTACTTC. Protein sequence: CASKELGLALETQYF.

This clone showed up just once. In DNA form, the CDR3 reads TGTGCCAGCAGCTTGGAGGCTAGCGGGAGCGAACCCTACGAGCAGTACTTC. Encoded protein: CASSLEASGSEPYEQYF. The V gene is TRBV5-6, the J gene TRBJ2-7, with 10 bases matching TRBD2. Germline assignment: CDR1 SGHDT and CDR2 YYEEEE. The CDR3 has 17 amino acids. Trimming cost V 0 bases and J 2 bases; bases outside gene matches: 8. The full variable domain, rest sourced from reference TRBV5-6 and TRBJ2-7, is DAGVTQSPTHLIKTRGQQVTLRCSPKSGHDTVSWYQQALGQGPQFIFQYYEEEERQRGNFPDRFSGHQFPNYSSELNVNALLLGDSALYLCASSLEASGSEPYEQYFGPGTRLTVT.

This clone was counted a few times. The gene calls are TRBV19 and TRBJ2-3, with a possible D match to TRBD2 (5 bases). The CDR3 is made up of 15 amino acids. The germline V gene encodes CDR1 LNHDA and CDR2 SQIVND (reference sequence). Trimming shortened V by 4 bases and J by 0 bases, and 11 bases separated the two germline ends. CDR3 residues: CASSTGGGSTDTQYF. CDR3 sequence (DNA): TGTGCCAGTAGTACAGGCGGCGGGAGCACAGATACGCAGTATTTT.

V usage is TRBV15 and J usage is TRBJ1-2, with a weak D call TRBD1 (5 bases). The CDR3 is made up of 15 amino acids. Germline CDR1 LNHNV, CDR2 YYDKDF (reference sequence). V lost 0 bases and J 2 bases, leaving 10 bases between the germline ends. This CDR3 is CATSRDWGVNYGYTF. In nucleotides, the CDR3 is TGTGCCACCAGCAGAGATTGGGGGGTCAACTATGGCTACACCTTC.

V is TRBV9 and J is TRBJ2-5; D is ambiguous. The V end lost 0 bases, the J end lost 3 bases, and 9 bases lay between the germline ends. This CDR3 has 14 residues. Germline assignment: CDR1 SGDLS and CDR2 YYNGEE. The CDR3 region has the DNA TGTGCCAGCAGCGTAGGCGCCTTCGAAGAGACCCAGTACTTC. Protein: CASSVGAFEETQYF.

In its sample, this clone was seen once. The CDR3 DNA is TGTGCCAGCAGTTCCCGGGGGAGCGGGAGGTGGGTAGGCTCCTACGAGCAGTACTTC. It encodes CASSSRGSGRWVGSYEQYF. The V call is TRBV27, the J call TRBJ2-7, with TRBD2 matching 9 bases. Trimming removed 4 bases from V and 0 bases from J; junction bases left unmatched: 16. Germline V gene sequence: CDR1 MNHEY, CDR2 SMNVEV (reference sequence). The CDR3 extends over 19 amino acids.

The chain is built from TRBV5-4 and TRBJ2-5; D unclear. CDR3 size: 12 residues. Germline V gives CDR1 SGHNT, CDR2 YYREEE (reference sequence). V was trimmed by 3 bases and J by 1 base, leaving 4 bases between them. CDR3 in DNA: TGTGCCAGCAGCTCTCTCCAAGAGACCCAGTACTTC. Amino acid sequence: CASSSLQETQYF.

CDR3 region: CATGPGLGLNNEQFF. For the CDR3, the DNA is TGTGCCACAGGCCCGGGACTAGGCTTAAACAATGAGCAGTTCTTC. The V and J genes are TRBV24-1 and TRBJ2-1; 8 bases match TRBD2. The germline V gene encodes CDR1 KGHDR and CDR2 SFDVKD. CDR3 length: 15 residues. With V trimmed by 10 bases and J by 5 bases, 12 bases remained unmatched.

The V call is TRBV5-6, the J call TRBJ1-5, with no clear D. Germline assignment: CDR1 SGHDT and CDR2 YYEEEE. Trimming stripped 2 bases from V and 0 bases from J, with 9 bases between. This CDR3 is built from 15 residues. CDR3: CASSFSRFSNQPQHF. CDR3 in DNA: TGTGCCAGCAGCTTTAGCAGATTTAGCAATCAGCCCCAGCATTTT.

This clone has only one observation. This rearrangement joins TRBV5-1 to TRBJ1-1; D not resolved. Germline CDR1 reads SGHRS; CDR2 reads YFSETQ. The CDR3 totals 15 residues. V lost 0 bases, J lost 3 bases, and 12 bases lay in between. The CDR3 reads CASSLGDVRDTEAFF. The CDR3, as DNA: TGCGCCAGCAGCTTGGGGGATGTGAGGGACACTGAAGCTTTCTTT.

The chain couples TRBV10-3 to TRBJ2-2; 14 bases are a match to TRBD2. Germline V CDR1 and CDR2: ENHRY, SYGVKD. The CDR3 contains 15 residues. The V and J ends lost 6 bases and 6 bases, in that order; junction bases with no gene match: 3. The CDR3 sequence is CAIRTSGRVAGELFF. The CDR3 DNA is TGTGCCATCAGGACTAGCGGGAGGGTCGCCGGGGAGCTGTTTTTT.

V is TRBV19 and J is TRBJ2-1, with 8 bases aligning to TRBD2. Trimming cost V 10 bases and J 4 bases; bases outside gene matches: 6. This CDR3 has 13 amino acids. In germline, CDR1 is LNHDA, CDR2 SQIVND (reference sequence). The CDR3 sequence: CATSSGGYNEQFF. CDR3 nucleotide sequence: TGTGCCACATCGAGCGGGGGATACAATGAGCAGTTCTTC.

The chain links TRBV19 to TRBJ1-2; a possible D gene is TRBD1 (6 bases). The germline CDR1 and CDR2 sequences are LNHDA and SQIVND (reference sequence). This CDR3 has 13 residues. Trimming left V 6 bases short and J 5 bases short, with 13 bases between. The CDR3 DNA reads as TGTGCCAGTAGCGCGGGGGCGGAGTATGGCTACACCTTC. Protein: CASSAGAEYGYTF.

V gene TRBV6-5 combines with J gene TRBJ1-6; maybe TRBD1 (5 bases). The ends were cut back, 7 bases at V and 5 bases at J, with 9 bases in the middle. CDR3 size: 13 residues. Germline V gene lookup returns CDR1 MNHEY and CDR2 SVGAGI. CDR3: CASTRGHNSPLHF. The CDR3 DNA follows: TGTGCCAGCACTAGGGGCCATAATTCACCCCTCCACTTT.

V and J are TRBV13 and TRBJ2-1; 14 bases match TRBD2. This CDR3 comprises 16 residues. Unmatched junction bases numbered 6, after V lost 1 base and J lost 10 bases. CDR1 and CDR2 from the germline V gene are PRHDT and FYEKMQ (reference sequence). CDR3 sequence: CASSLVGLAGVREQFF. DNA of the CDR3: TGTGCCAGCAGCTTAGTGGGACTAGCGGGAGTTAGGGAGCAGTTCTTC.

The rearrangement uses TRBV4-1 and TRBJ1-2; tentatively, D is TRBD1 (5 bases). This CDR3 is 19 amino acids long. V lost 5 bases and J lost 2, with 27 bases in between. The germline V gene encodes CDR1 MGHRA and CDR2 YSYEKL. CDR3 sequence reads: CASSNPKGLPGTENYGYTF. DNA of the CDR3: TGCGCCAGCAGCAACCCGAAGGGATTACCCGGGACTGAGAACTATGGCTACACCTTC.

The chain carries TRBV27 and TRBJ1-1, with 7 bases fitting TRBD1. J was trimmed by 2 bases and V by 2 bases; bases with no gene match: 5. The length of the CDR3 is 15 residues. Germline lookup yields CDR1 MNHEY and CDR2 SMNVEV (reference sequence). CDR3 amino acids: CASSLAGTANTEAFF. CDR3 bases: TGTGCCAGCAGTTTAGCGGGGACAGCCAACACTGAAGCTTTCTTT.

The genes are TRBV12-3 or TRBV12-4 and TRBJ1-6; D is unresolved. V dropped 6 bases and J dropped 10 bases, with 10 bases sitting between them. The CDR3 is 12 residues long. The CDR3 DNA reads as TGTGCCAGCAGAGCGGGTGAATCACCCCTCCACTTT. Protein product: CASRAGESPLHF.

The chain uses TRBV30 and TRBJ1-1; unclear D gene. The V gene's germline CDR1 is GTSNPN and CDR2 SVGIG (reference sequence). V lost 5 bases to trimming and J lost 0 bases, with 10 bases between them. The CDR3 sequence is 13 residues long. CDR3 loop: CAWSPVVNTEAFF. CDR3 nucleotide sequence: TGTGCCTGGTCCCCAGTGGTGAACACTGAAGCTTTCTTT.

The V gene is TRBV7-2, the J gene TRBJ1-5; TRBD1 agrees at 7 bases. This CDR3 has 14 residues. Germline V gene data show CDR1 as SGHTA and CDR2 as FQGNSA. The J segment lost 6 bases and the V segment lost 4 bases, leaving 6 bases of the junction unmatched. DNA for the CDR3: TGTGCCAGCAGCTCTAGACAGGGCGTTCAGCCCCAGCATTTT. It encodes CASSSRQGVQPQHF.

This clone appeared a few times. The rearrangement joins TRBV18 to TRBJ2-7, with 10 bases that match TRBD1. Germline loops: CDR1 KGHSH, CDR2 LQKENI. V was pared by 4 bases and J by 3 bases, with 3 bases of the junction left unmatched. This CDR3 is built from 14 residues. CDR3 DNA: TGTGCCAGCTCACGGACAGGGGGAAACTACGAGCAGTACTTC. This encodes CASSRTGGNYEQYF.

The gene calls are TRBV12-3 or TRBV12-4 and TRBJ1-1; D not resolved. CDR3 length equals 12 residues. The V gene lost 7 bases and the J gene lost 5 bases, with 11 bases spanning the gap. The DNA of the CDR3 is TGTGCCAGCATTTATGGAGGGACTGAAGCTTTCTTT. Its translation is CASIYGGTEAFF.